The clone carrying this T cell receptor (beta chain) was seen only once. The germline CDR1 and CDR2 sequences are SGHVS and FQNEAQ. The CDR3 is made up of 16 amino acids. V gave up 7 bases and J gave up 2 bases; unmatched junction bases: 13. These data belong to a study of control samples from healthy donors and cancer patients. Profiled with immunoSEQ multiplex PCR; TCRdb holds only in-frame clones, not every one. Of 85,000 to 95,000 clones listed, approximately 90% were seen once; the top ten hold roughly 0.92%. This clonotype originated in a woman aged 25 to 39 in good health. The V gene is TRBV7-8, the J gene TRBJ1-1, with TRBD1 matching over 7 bases. Sequencing was performed on blood. For the CDR3, the DNA is TGTGCCAGCACAGGAGGCGGGGGACAGAAAAACACTGAAGCTTTCTTT. Amino acids: CASTGGGGQKNTEAFF.